Below are 9 T cell receptor beta chains sequenced from a single sample in a study of post-analysis software for immune sequencing data. Every TCR beta cDNA library bore unique molecular identifiers. One entry per CDR3 protein results from TCRdb running MiXCR on the PCR reads. The repertoire consists of more than 500,000 distinct CDR3 sequences, with less than 40% occurring once and the leading ten covering around 6.1%. Which antigens these TCRs recognize remains unknown. Study findings and constraints: Four to six TRBV segments appeared more often in patients than in controls, and TRBV5-6, TRBV5-1 and TRBV20-1 were among these.

The sequenced sample consisted of blood. The receptors shown here come from a girl younger than 18 with multiple sclerosis.

The chain is built from TRBV29-1 and TRBJ2-2, with 9 bases matching TRBD1. The J segment lost 5 bases and the V segment lost 6 bases, leaving 10 bases of the junction unmatched. CDR1 is SQVTM and CDR2 is ANQGSEA in the germline V gene. The CDR3 length is 15 residues. DNA of the CDR3: TGCAGCGTACTTCCGGGACAGGGCCCAACCGGGGAGCTGTTTTTT. Encoded protein: CSVLPGQGPTGELFF.

Points on this clonotype: Germline and junction disagree at one end, which may indicate a read error. V gene TRBV11-2 combines with J gene TRBJ2-6, with D hard to call. Per germline, CDR1 SGHAT and CDR2 FQNNGV. The CDR3 is 15 residues long. CDR3 bases: TGTGCCAGCAGCCGCGGTTTCTCTAGGGCCAACGTCCTGACTTTC. Translation: CASSRGFSRANVLTF.

V is TRBV3-1 and J is TRBJ2-2, with D tentatively TRBD2 (5 bases). CDR3 length: 14 amino acids. Per the germline V gene, CDR1 is LGHDT and CDR2 is YNNKEL (reference sequence). Trimming cost V 4 bases and J 7 bases, with 13 bases left between them. The CDR3 protein is CASSLRGEGGELFF. For the CDR3, the DNA is TGTGCCAGCAGCCTTCGGGGAGAGGGCGGGGAGCTGTTTTTT.

This clonotype has more than one count but fewer than ten. The CDR3 nucleotides are TGTGCCAGCAGTCGGGGGGAGACTGAAGCTTTCTTT. This codes for CASSRGETEAFF. This chain connects TRBV6-5 to TRBJ1-1, with D tentatively TRBD1 (5 bases). The CDR3 is 12 residues long. Germline lookup yields CDR1 MNHEY and CDR2 SVGAGI. The V end lost 5 bases, the J end lost 5 bases, and 9 bases lay between the germline ends.

This clonotype was seen a handful of times. CDR3 sequence: CASSSELAGVTDTQYF. The CDR3, as DNA: TGCGCCAGCAGCTCCGAACTAGCGGGGGTCACAGATACGCAGTATTTT. The V and J genes are TRBV5-1 and TRBJ2-3; 11 nucleotides match TRBD2. V shed 3 bases, J shed 2 bases, and the junction held 5 bases outside the gene matches. CDR1 is SGHRS and CDR2 is YFSETQ in the germline V gene. The length of the CDR3 is 16 residues.

This clonotype was observed a handful of times. The V call is TRBV7-3, the J call TRBJ2-7; 9 bases fit TRBD1. The J call may be faulty, since TRBJ2-5 better matches the DNA end. CDR3 length: 15 amino acids. Germline values: CDR1 SGHTA, CDR2 FQGTGA. The CDR3 loop reads CASSATGGERETQYF. The CDR3 coding sequence is TGTGCCAGCAGCGCTACAGGGGGCGAGAGGGAGACCCAGTACTTC.

The chain employs TRBV18 and TRBJ2-1, with TRBD1 matching 7 bases. From germline, CDR1 is KGHSH and CDR2 LQKENI. V lost 6 bases and J lost 9; bases outside the gene matches: 8. This CDR3 contains 13 residues. CDR3 in amino acids: CASSPDREREQFF. CDR3 sequence (DNA): TGTGCCAGCTCCCCTGACAGGGAGCGTGAGCAGTTCTTC.

The rearrangement uses TRBV12-3 or TRBV12-4 and TRBJ2-5; D possibly corresponds to TRBD2 (5 bases). The CDR3 runs to 13 residues. V lost 6 bases and J lost 2, with 10 bases in between. In DNA, the CDR3 is TGTGCCAGCAGGGTGGACTCTCAAGAGACCCAGTACTTC. This translates into CASRVDSQETQYF.

The V gene is TRBV29-1, the J gene TRBJ2-3; 11 positions match TRBD2. Germline V gives CDR1 SQVTM, CDR2 ANQGSEA. This CDR3 contains 15 residues. V gave up 4 bases and J gave up 6 bases; unmatched junction bases: 9. Written as DNA, the CDR3 is TGCAGCGTTGGGCCCCGACTAGCGGGGAGGGATACGCAGTATTTT. As protein: CSVGPRLAGRDTQYF.